This TCR beta chain was identified during a study of blood T cells in healthy people across ages. Germline V lookup: CDR1 SGDLS, CDR2 YYNGEE. The CDR3 has 14 residues. V dropped 0 bases and J dropped 4; count of bases not matched to a gene: 1. Sample-barcoded 5' priming and a J-beta primer mix drove a second PCR of about 7 to 12 cycles. Via MiXCR, TCRdb re-called the 5' RACE reads, giving one row per CDR3 protein. The table lists 650,000 to 800,000 distinct CDR3 sequences, roughly 44% of them singletons. The rearrangement joins TRBV9 to TRBJ2-7, with 10 nucleotides matching TRBD1. Sequenced sample: blood. The TCR comes from a man aged 55 to 69 in good health. The CDR3 region is CASSVGGQGYEQYF. The CDR3 DNA follows: TGTGCCAGCAGCGTAGGGGGACAGGGGTACGAGCAGTACTTC.